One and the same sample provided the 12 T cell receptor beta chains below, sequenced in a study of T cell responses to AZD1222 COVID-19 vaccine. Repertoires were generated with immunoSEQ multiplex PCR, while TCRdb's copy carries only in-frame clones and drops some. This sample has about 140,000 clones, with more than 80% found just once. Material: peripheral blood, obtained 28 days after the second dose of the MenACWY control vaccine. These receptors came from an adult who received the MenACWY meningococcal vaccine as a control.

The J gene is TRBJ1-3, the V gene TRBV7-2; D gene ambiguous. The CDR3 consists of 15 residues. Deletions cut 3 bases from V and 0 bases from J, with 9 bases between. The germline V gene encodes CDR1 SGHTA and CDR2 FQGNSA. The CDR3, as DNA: TGTGCCAGCAGCTTGACCGTTAGCTCTGGAAACACCATATATTTT. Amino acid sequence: CASSLTVSSGNTIYF.

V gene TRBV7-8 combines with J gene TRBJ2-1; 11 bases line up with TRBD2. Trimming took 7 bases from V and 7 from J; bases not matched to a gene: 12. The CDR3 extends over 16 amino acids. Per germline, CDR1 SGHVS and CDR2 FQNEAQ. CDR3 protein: CASIPLAGGSGNEQFF. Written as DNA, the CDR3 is TGTGCCAGCATCCCCCTAGCGGGAGGCTCAGGGAATGAGCAGTTCTTC.

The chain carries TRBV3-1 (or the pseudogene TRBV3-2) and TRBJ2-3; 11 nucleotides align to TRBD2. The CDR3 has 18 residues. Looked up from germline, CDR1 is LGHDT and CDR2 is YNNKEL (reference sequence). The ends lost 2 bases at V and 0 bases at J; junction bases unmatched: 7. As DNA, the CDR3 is TGTGCCAGCAGCCAATCTCTAGCGGGGGGACCTAGCACAGATACGCAGTATTTT. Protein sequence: CASSQSLAGGPSTDTQYF.

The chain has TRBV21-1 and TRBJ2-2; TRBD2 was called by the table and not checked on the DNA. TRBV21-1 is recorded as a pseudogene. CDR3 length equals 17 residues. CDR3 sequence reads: CATRGLAGAENTGELFF. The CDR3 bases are TGTGCCACCCGGGGACTAGCGGGGGCCGAGAACACCGGGGAGCTGTTTTTT.

This chain's CDR3 is CASSPLPRQSYGYTF. In nucleotides, the CDR3 is TGTGCCAGCAGTCCCCTGCCCCGACAGAGCTATGGCTACACCTTC. This chain joins TRBV6-5 and TRBJ1-2; TRBD1 is a possible D gene (5 bases). CDR3 size: 15 residues. CDR1 is MNHEY and CDR2 is SVGAGI in the germline V gene. V shed 5 bases and J shed 4 bases, with 17 bases lying between them.

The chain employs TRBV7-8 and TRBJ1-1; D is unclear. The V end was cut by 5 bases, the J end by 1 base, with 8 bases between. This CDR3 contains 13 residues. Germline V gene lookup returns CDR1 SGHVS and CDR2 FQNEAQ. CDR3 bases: TGTGCCAGCAGCCTCACCCAGAACACTGAAGCTTTCTTT. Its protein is CASSLTQNTEAFF.

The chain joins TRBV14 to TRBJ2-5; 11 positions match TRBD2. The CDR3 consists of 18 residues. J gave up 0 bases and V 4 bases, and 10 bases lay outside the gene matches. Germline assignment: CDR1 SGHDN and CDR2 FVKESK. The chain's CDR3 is CASSLASGRLPYQETQYF. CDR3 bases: TGTGCCAGCAGCCTGGCTAGCGGGAGGCTTCCGTACCAAGAGACCCAGTACTTC.

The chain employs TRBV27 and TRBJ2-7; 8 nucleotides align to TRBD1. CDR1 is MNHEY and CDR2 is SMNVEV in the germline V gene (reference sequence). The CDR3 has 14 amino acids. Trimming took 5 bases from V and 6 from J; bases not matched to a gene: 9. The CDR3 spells CASSLAPDRGEQYF. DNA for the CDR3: TGTGCCAGCAGTCTTGCCCCCGACAGGGGCGAGCAGTACTTC.

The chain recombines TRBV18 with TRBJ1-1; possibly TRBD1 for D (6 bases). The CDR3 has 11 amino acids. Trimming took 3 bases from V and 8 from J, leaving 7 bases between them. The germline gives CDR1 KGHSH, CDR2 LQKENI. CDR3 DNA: TGTGCCAGCTCACCGGACAGAGAAGCTTTCTTT. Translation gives CASSPDREAFF.

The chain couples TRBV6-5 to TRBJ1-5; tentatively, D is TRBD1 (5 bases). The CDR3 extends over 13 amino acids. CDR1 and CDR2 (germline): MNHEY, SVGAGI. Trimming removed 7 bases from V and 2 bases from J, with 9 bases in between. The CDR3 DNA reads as TGTGCCAGCACAGGGACGGGCAATCAGCCCCAGCATTTT. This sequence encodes CASTGTGNQPQHF.

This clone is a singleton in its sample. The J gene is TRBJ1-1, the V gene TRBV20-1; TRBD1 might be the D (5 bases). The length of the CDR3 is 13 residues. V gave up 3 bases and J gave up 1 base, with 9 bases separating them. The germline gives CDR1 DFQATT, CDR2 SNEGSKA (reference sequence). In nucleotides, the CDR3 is TGCAGTGCTAGTAGGGGCGCGAACACTGAAGCTTTCTTT. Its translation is CSASRGANTEAFF.

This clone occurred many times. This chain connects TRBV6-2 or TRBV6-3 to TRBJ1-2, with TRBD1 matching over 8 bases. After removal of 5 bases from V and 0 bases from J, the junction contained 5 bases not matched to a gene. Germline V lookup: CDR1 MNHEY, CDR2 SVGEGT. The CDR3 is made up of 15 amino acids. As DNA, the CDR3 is TGTGCCAGCAGTCGGGCGGACAGGGCTAACTATGGCTACACCTTC. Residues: CASSRADRANYGYTF.